This is a list of T cell receptor beta chains from one sample in a study of breast tumors, draining lymph nodes, adjacent tissues. TCRdb analysed the multiplex PCR reads with MiXCR anew, one entry per CDR3 protein. The sample includes 200,000 or so distinct CDR3 sequences, approximately 33% of them seen just once. The sample consisted of axillary lymph node tissue. The receptors come from a female donor with breast cancer. Some clones in this sample may be carry-over from other donors' samples. CDR3s include the opening cysteine and the closing phenylalanine or tryptophan. A D gene is named only where the DNA matches it firmly. Size is omitted from some rows. Given values are once, few, many or a class for expanded clones.

j_call: TRBJ2-7
clone_size: many
d_call: TRBD1
v_call: TRBV6-2/TRBV6-3
cdr3_nt: TGTGCCAGCAGAGGACAGGGGGCATTCTCCTACGAGCAGTACTTC
cdr3_aa: CASRGQGAFSYEQYF

j_call: TRBJ1-4
clone_size: few
d_call: TRBD1
v_call: TRBV6-9
cdr3_nt: TGTGCCAGCAGTCATTCGAAGGGGGGCGGGACAGGGGGCAAAGAAAAACTGTTTTTT
cdr3_aa: CASSHSKGGGTGGKEKLFF

j_call: TRBJ2-7
clone_size: NA
d_call: TRBD2
v_call: TRBV7-8
cdr3_nt: TGTGCCAGCACTATGGGAGGGGACGAGCAGTACTTC
cdr3_aa: CASTMGGDEQYF

j_call: TRBJ2-3
clone_size: many
d_call: TRBD2
v_call: TRBV11-2
cdr3_nt: TGTGCCAGCAGCTTTCTACGGGGGGGCTCCACAGATACGCAGTATTTT
cdr3_aa: CASSFLRGGSTDTQYF

j_call: TRBJ2-5
clone_size: NA
d_call: TRBD2
v_call: TRBV20-1
cdr3_nt: TGCAGTGCTACCTCCGGGACTAGCGGGAGGGCCCACGAGACCCAGTACTTC
cdr3_aa: CSATSGTSGRAHETQYF

j_call: TRBJ2-1
clone_size: many
d_call: TRBD2
v_call: TRBV7-2
cdr3_nt: TGTGCCAGCAGCTCCCCGCCGGGGCGGGGGGCTTTCTACAATGAGCAGTTCTTC
cdr3_aa: CASSSPPGRGAFYNEQFF

j_call: TRBJ2-7
clone_size: few
d_call: TRBD2
v_call: TRBV27
cdr3_nt: TGTGCCAGCAGTTTTTCCTCGACTAGCGGGGGACCCACCTACGAGCAGTACTTC
cdr3_aa: CASSFSSTSGGPTYEQYF

j_call: TRBJ2-3
clone_size: many
d_call: TRBD1
v_call: TRBV9
cdr3_nt: TGTGCCAGCAGCGTAGCTACAGGGGTTAGCACAGATACGCAGTATTTT
cdr3_aa: CASSVATGVSTDTQYF

j_call: TRBJ1-2
clone_size: many
d_call: NA
v_call: TRBV3-1
cdr3_nt: TGTGCCAGCAGCCAAGATTGGAAGGACGGCTACACCTTC
cdr3_aa: CASSQDWKDGYTF

j_call: TRBJ2-2
clone_size: once
d_call: TRBD1
v_call: TRBV24-1
cdr3_nt: TGTGCCACCAGTGGCCCAGGGACAGGGGGAGGCGGGGAGCTGTTTTTT
cdr3_aa: CATSGPGTGGGGELFF

j_call: TRBJ1-6
clone_size: NA
d_call: TRBD1
v_call: TRBV7-8
cdr3_nt: TGTGCCAGCAGCTTAGGGACAGGGAAAGGCACCTATAATTCACCCCTCCACTTT
cdr3_aa: CASSLGTGKGTYNSPLHF

j_call: TRBJ2-1
clone_size: many
d_call: TRBD1
v_call: TRBV11-2
cdr3_nt: TGTGCCAGCAGCTTGGGACAGCCCTATTACAATGAGCAGTTCTTC
cdr3_aa: CASSLGQPYYNEQFF

j_call: TRBJ2-3
clone_size: many
d_call: NA
v_call: TRBV5-1
cdr3_nt: TGCGCCAGCAGCTTAGAAGAGGGCACAGATACGCAGTATTTT
cdr3_aa: CASSLEEGTDTQYF

j_call: TRBJ2-3
clone_size: many
d_call: NA
v_call: TRBV20-1
cdr3_nt: TGCAGTGCTACCACGGGAAGTAGGACAGATACGCAGTATTTT
cdr3_aa: CSATTGSRTDTQYF

j_call: TRBJ1-2
clone_size: many
d_call: TRBD1
v_call: TRBV2
cdr3_nt: TGTGCCAGCAGCCAAAGACAGGGGAGCTATGGCTACACCTTC
cdr3_aa: CASSQRQGSYGYTF

j_call: TRBJ2-5
clone_size: many
d_call: TRBD2
v_call: TRBV4-1
cdr3_nt: TGCGCCAGCAGCCAAGATTCCCTAGCGGGGGGGCGTGAGACCCAGTACTTC
cdr3_aa: CASSQDSLAGGRETQYF

j_call: TRBJ1-1
clone_size: NA
d_call: NA
v_call: TRBV10-3
cdr3_nt: TGTGCCATCACAGCAGGGTGGGGCACTGAAGCTTTCTTT
cdr3_aa: CAITAGWGTEAFF

j_call: TRBJ2-2
clone_size: NA
d_call: TRBD2
v_call: TRBV24-1
cdr3_nt: TGTGCCGGCGGGGGGGCTTTAACCGGGGAGCTGTTTTTC
cdr3_aa: CAGGGALTGELFF

j_call: TRBJ1-2
clone_size: many
d_call: NA
v_call: TRBV20-1
cdr3_nt: TGCAGTGCTGACCGAAGATCAGTCTTC
cdr3_aa: CSADRRSVF

j_call: TRBJ1-1
clone_size: NA
d_call: NA
v_call: TRBV29-1
cdr3_nt: TGCAGCGTTTCCAGAGGCGGGACAACGAACACTGGAGCTTTCTTT
cdr3_aa: CSVSRGGTTNTGAFF

j_call: TRBJ2-2
clone_size: many
d_call: NA
v_call: TRBV20-1
cdr3_nt: TGCAGTGCTCCTGGGGCTAGCATATCGAACACCGGGGAGCTGTTTTTT
cdr3_aa: CSAPGASISNTGELFF

j_call: TRBJ1-1
clone_size: NA
d_call: NA
v_call: TRBV25-1
cdr3_nt: TGTGCCAGCAGTGAATCCTCGGTGGGAAGGGACACTGAAGCTTTCTTT
cdr3_aa: CASSESSVGRDTEAFF

j_call: TRBJ2-5
clone_size: NA
d_call: TRBD1
v_call: TRBV20-1
cdr3_nt: TGCAGTGCCCAGCTGAGACAGGGGGGCCGGGAGACCCAGTACTTC
cdr3_aa: CSAQLRQGGRETQYF

j_call: TRBJ2-3
clone_size: many
d_call: TRBD2
v_call: TRBV5-1
cdr3_nt: TGCGCCAGCAGTGGAGCGGGAGCCCACACAGATACGCAGTATTTT
cdr3_aa: CASSGAGAHTDTQYF

j_call: TRBJ2-5
clone_size: NA
d_call: NA
v_call: TRBV9
cdr3_nt: TGTGCCAGCAACGTAGAGCCCCCCGGAGAGACCCAGTGCTTC
cdr3_aa: CASNVEPPGETQCF

j_call: TRBJ1-3
clone_size: NA
d_call: TRBD1
v_call: TRBV7-2
cdr3_nt: TGTGCCAGCAGCGCTCTAGGGGGCGCTGGAAACACCATATATTTT
cdr3_aa: CASSALGGAGNTIYF

j_call: TRBJ1-2
clone_size: many
d_call: TRBD1
v_call: TRBV7-8
cdr3_nt: TGTGCCAGCAGCCTGGACAGGGGAAGAGGGTTTGGTTACACCTTC
cdr3_aa: CASSLDRGRGFGYTF

j_call: TRBJ2-4
clone_size: NA
d_call: TRBD1
v_call: TRBV12-3/TRBV12-4
cdr3_nt: TGTGCCAGCAATTTGGGGACAGGAGGGAACATTCAGTACTTC
cdr3_aa: CASNLGTGGNIQYF

j_call: TRBJ2-4
clone_size: many
d_call: NA
v_call: TRBV20-1
cdr3_nt: TGCAGTGCCCTCCCCCCGAGGCTGGGGAACATTCAGTACTTC
cdr3_aa: CSALPPRLGNIQYF

j_call: TRBJ2-1
clone_size: many
d_call: NA
v_call: TRBV7-2
cdr3_nt: TGTGCCAGCAGCTCCATCCCTAATGAGCAGTTCTTC
cdr3_aa: CASSSIPNEQFF

j_call: TRBJ2-1
clone_size: many
d_call: TRBD2
v_call: TRBV9
cdr3_nt: TGTGCCAGCAGCGTGGGGACTAGCGGGATGGATGAGCAGTTCTTC
cdr3_aa: CASSVGTSGMDEQFF

j_call: TRBJ2-3
clone_size: many
d_call: NA
v_call: TRBV5-8
cdr3_nt: TGTGCCAGCAGCTTGGATTGGGATACGCAGTATTTT
cdr3_aa: CASSLDWDTQYF

j_call: TRBJ1-2
clone_size: NA
d_call: NA
v_call: TRBV29-1
cdr3_nt: TGCAGTGCTAGACCACCCGCTTTGAGCTACACCTTC
cdr3_aa: CSARPPALSYTF

j_call: TRBJ1-2
clone_size: NA
d_call: TRBD1
v_call: TRBV27
cdr3_nt: TGTGCCAGCAGTGACTACCGGGACAGGGTAGGCTATGGCTACACCTTC
cdr3_aa: CASSDYRDRVGYGYTF

j_call: TRBJ2-3
clone_size: NA
d_call: NA
v_call: TRBV7-2
cdr3_nt: TGTGCCAGCAGCTTGATGGGGAAAGGGGATACGCAGTATTTT
cdr3_aa: CASSLMGKGDTQYF

j_call: TRBJ1-4
clone_size: NA
d_call: NA
v_call: TRBV11-2
cdr3_nt: TGTGCCAGCAGCGTAGAACCGGGACTAGCGGGGGATGAAAAACTGTTTTTT
cdr3_aa: CASSVEPGLAGDEKLFF

j_call: TRBJ1-2
clone_size: many
d_call: NA
v_call: TRBV10-3
cdr3_nt: TGTGCCATCAGTGAGTCGTGGGCCAGGGGATCAGACTATGGCTACACCTTC
cdr3_aa: CAISESWARGSDYGYTF

j_call: TRBJ2-7
clone_size: many
d_call: TRBD2
v_call: TRBV20-1
cdr3_nt: TGCAGTGCTAGAGATATCGGGACTAGCGGGTACGAGCAGTACTTC
cdr3_aa: CSARDIGTSGYEQYF

j_call: TRBJ1-6
clone_size: NA
d_call: NA
v_call: TRBV5-1
cdr3_nt: NA
cdr3_aa: CASRCASRDSYNSPLHF

j_call: TRBJ1-6
clone_size: NA
d_call: NA
v_call: TRBV10-3
cdr3_nt: TGTGCCATCAGTGAGCTGGGGCCCATGGGTTCGCCCCTCCACTTT
cdr3_aa: CAISELGPMGSPLHF

j_call: TRBJ2-4
clone_size: many
d_call: TRBD1
v_call: TRBV15
cdr3_nt: TGTGCCACCAGCAGAGTAAAGGGGGCATATGGCAAAAACATTCAGTACTTC
cdr3_aa: CATSRVKGAYGKNIQYF

j_call: TRBJ1-5
clone_size: many
d_call: NA
v_call: TRBV2
cdr3_nt: TGTGCCAGCCACAGGGATAGCAATCAGCCCCAGCATTTT
cdr3_aa: CASHRDSNQPQHF

j_call: TRBJ1-5
clone_size: NA
d_call: TRBD1
v_call: TRBV29-1
cdr3_nt: TGCAGACCGTGTGGGGACAGGGGTCCTCAGCCCCAGCATTTT
cdr3_aa: CRPCGDRGPQPQHF

j_call: TRBJ2-3
clone_size: many
d_call: NA
v_call: TRBV7-9
cdr3_nt: TGTGCCAGCAGCCAATTGACCTTGTCGGGAGATACGCAGTATTTT
cdr3_aa: CASSQLTLSGDTQYF